This TCR beta chain was sequenced in a study of T cells after yellow fever vaccination. V trimming: 1 base; J trimming: 2 bases; junction bases outside the gene matches: 3. The CDR3 loop spans 15 amino acids. Germline loops: CDR1 SGHRS, CDR2 YFSETQ. This clonotype was detected many times. Using its own MiXCR run on the 5' RACE reads, TCRdb lists one record per CDR3 protein. The sample includes more than 300,000 distinct CDR3 sequences, about 10% of them seen just once. The V and J genes are TRBV5-1 and TRBJ2-7; 10 bases line up with TRBD2. This clonotype was obtained from a man younger than 30 who received the YFV17D yellow fever vaccine. The sequenced sample was CD4+ T cells sorted from PBMCs, obtained 45 days after the yellow fever booster vaccination. This CDR3 reads CASSLTSGETYEQYF. The CDR3 DNA is TGCGCCAGCAGCTTGACTAGCGGGGAAACCTACGAGCAGTACTTC.